These 14 T cell receptor beta chains share one sample of origin, sequenced in a study of blood T cell repertoires in COVID-19. Only in-frame clones appear in the TCRdb table, and some are missing; sequencing was by immunoSEQ multiplex PCR. Of hundreds of thousands of clones listed, approximately 84% are singletons. Sequencing was performed on peripheral blood. The receptors here all came from a man aged 50-59 years with acute or convalescent COVID-19.

For the CDR3, the DNA is TGCGCCAGCAGCGGGCTAGCGACCCAATCTTACAATGAGCAGTTCTTC. It is translated as CASSGLATQSYNEQFF. J is TRBJ2-1 and V is TRBV5-1; D possibly corresponds to TRBD2 (6 bases). The germline V gene encodes CDR1 SGHRS and CDR2 YFSETQ. V shed 4 bases and J shed 4 bases, with 18 bases lying between them. This CDR3 contains 16 residues. Full variable domain (remainder filled in from reference TRBV5-1 and TRBJ2-1): KAGVTQTPRYLIKTRGQQVTLSCSPISGHRSVSWYQQTPGQGLQFLFEYFSETQRNKGNFPGRFSGRQFSNSRSEMNVSTLELGDSALYLCASSGLATQSYNEQFFGPGTRLTVL.

The gene calls are TRBV5-1 and TRBJ2-3, with a possible D match to TRBD2 (5 bases). Trimming cost V 3 bases and J 1 base, with 15 bases left between them. The CDR3 covers 16 residues. Looked up from germline, CDR1 is SGHRS and CDR2 is YFSETQ. CDR3 nucleotides: TGCGCCAGCAGCTACTCAAGCGGATTGGGCACAGATACGCAGTATTTT. Its protein is CASSYSSGLGTDTQYF.

The rearrangement links TRBV27 to TRBJ1-6, with TRBD1 identical over 8 bases. V shed 11 bases, J shed 8 bases, and the junction held 8 bases outside the gene matches. The germline CDR1 and CDR2 sequences are MNHEY and SMNVEV (reference sequence). The length of the CDR3 is 13 residues. CDR3: CASSGQGDSPLHF. The CDR3 DNA sequence: TGTGCCTCAAGCGGACAGGGTGATTCACCCCTCCACTTT.

This sequence joins TRBV27 and TRBJ1-1; tentatively, D is TRBD1 (5 bases). Germline values: CDR1 MNHEY, CDR2 SMNVEV (reference sequence). Trimming pared 7 bases from V and 5 bases from J, leaving 14 bases between. This CDR3 region has 13 residues. The CDR3 DNA follows: TGTGCCAGCAAGGGGCGGGGTGGAACTGAAGCTTTCTTT. Its protein is CASKGRGGTEAFF.

This rearrangement joins TRBV18 to TRBJ2-7, with a tentative D call TRBD1 (6 bases). The V end was cut by 5 bases, the J end by 3 bases, with 17 bases between. The CDR3 totals 15 residues. Per the germline V gene, CDR1 is KGHSH and CDR2 is LQKENI. In nucleotides, the CDR3 is TGTGCCAGCTCAGAACAGGGAATGGAGGACTACGAGCAGTACTTC. It codes for CASSEQGMEDYEQYF.

The V gene is TRBV3-1 (or the pseudogene TRBV3-2), the J gene TRBJ2-7; D is ambiguous. The V gene's germline CDR1 is LGHDT and CDR2 YNNKEL (reference sequence). There are 11 residues in the CDR3. Trimming removed 3 bases from V and 3 bases from J, with 3 bases in between. In DNA form, the CDR3 reads TGTGCCAGCAGCCAGAGCTACGAGCAGTACTTC. It codes for CASSQSYEQYF.

This chain joins TRBV3-1 (or the pseudogene TRBV3-2) and TRBJ2-3; D is perhaps TRBD1 (6 bases). This CDR3 is built from 13 residues. Germline V gives CDR1 LGHDT, CDR2 YNNKEL (reference sequence). The V end lost 6 bases, the J end lost 3 bases, and 10 bases lay between the germline ends. The CDR3 spells CASRGGQTDTQYF. The CDR3 DNA is TGTGCCAGCAGAGGCGGACAGACAGATACGCAGTATTTT.

This chain links TRBV7-8 with TRBJ1-5, with TRBD1 matching 7 bases. This CDR3 is 16 amino acids long. V shed 1 base and J 4 bases; nucleotides not matched to a gene: 7. Germline V gene data show CDR1 as SGHVS and CDR2 as FQNEAQ. The CDR3 region is CASSLVATGQNQPQHF. The CDR3 DNA is TGTGCCAGCAGCTTAGTCGCGACAGGGCAGAATCAGCCCCAGCATTTT.

This chain connects TRBV25-1 to TRBJ1-2, with D perhaps matching TRBD1 (6 bases). V lost 4 bases, J lost 7 bases, and 13 bases lay in between. In germline, CDR1 is MGHDK, CDR2 SYGVNS. This CDR3 has 13 amino acids. CDR3 sequence (DNA): TGTGCCAGCAGTGTTGCCAGGGGAAGTGGCTACACCTTC. It yields the protein CASSVARGSGYTF.

This clone has just one count. This chain connects TRBV5-1 to TRBJ2-4; D perhaps matches TRBD1 (6 bases). This CDR3 is 14 amino acids long. Trimming shortened V by 2 bases and J by 6 bases, and 12 bases separated the two germline ends. Germline V gene data show CDR1 as SGHRS and CDR2 as YFSETQ. In DNA, the CDR3 is TGCGCCAGCAGCTTAACCCCACAGGGAAACATTCAGTACTTC. Protein product: CASSLTPQGNIQYF.

This rearrangement joins TRBV7-6 to TRBJ2-3, with TRBD1 identical over 8 bases. V trimming: 4 bases; J trimming: 6 bases; junction bases outside the gene matches: 12. Germline lookup yields CDR1 SGHVS and CDR2 FNYEAQ. This CDR3 spans 16 amino acids. The CDR3: CASSSSDREPSDTQYF. The CDR3 nucleotides read TGTGCCAGCAGCTCATCGGACAGGGAACCTAGTGATACGCAGTATTTT.

The chain uses TRBV4-1 and TRBJ2-3; the D gene is possibly TRBD1 (7 bases). The CDR3 contains 19 residues. Germline V lookup: CDR1 MGHRA, CDR2 YSYEKL. V gave up 1 base and J gave up 2 bases, with 22 bases separating them. The CDR3 reads CASSQARRGQARTTDTQYF. CDR3 sequence (DNA): TGCGCCAGCAGCCAAGCCCGGAGGGGGCAGGCACGTACCACAGATACGCAGTATTTT.

CDR3 bases: TGTGCCAGCAGCACCTACGCCGGGACAGGGAAAAGGTACGAGCAGTACTTC. Its protein is CASSTYAGTGKRYEQYF. The chain joins TRBV5-5 to TRBJ2-7; 9 positions match TRBD1. CDR3 length: 17 amino acids. Per germline, CDR1 SGHKS and CDR2 YYEKEE (reference sequence). Trimming took 4 bases from V and 4 from J; bases not matched to a gene: 15. Looking up the rest from reference TRBV5-5 and TRBJ2-7 gives the full variable domain: DAGVTQSPTHLIKTRGQQVTLRCSPISGHKSVSWYQQVLGQGPQFIFQYYEKEERGRGNFPDRFSARQFPNYSSELNVNALLLGDSALYLCASSTYAGTGKRYEQYFGPGTRLTVT.

The chain links TRBV7-2 to TRBJ1-1; 11 bases align to TRBD1. Germline CDR1 is SGHTA and CDR2 is FQGNSA. The ends lost 3 bases at V and 6 bases at J; junction bases unmatched: 9. The CDR3 spans 16 residues. The DNA for the CDR3 is TGTGCCAGCAGCTTGCTCTGGACAGGGGGCGGGGCTGAAGCTTTCTTT. Translated: CASSLLWTGGGAEAFF.